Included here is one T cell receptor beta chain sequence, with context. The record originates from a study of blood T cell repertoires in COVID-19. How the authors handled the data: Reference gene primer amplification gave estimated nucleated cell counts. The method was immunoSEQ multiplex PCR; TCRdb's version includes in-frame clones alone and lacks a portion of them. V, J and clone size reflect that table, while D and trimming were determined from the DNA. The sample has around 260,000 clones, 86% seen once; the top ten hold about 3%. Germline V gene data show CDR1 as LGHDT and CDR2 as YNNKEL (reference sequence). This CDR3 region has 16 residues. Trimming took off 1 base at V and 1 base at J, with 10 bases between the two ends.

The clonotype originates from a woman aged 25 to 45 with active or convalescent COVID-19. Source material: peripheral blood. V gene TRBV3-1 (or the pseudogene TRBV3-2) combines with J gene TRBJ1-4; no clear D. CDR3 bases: TGTGCCAGCAGCCAAGTGGGCAGACAAACTAATGAAAAACTGTTTTTT. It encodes CASSQVGRQTNEKLFF.